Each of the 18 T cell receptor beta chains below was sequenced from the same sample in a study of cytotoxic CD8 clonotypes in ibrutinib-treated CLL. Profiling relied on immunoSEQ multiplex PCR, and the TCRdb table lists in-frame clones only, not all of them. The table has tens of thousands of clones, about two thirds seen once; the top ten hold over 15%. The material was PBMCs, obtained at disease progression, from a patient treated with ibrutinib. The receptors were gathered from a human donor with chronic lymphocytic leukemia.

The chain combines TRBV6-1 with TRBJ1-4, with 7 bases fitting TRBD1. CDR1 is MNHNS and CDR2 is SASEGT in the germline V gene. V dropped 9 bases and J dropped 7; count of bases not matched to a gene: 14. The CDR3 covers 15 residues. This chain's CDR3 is CASRKETGVGEKLFF. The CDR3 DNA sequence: TGTGCCAGTCGGAAAGAAACAGGGGTGGGTGAAAAACTGTTTTTT.

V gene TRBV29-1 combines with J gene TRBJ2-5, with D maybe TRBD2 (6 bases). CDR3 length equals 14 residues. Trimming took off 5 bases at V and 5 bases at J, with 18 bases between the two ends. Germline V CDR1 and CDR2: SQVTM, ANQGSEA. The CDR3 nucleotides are TGCAGCGTTTCCCCACGGGACTTGAGGGAGACCCAGTACTTC. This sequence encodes CSVSPRDLRETQYF.

CDR3 nucleotide sequence: TGCAGCGTTGGGGCGGACTACAATGAGCAGTTCTTC. Amino acids: CSVGADYNEQFF. The gene calls are TRBV29-1 and TRBJ2-1, with D hard to call. The CDR3 sequence is 12 residues long. The V end was cut by 4 bases, the J end by 3 bases, with 7 bases between. CDR1 and CDR2 (germline): SQVTM, ANQGSEA.

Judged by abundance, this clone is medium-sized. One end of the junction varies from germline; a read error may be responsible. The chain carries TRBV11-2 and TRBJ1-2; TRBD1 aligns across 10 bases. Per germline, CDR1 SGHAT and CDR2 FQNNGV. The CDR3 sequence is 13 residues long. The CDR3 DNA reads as TGTGCCAGCAGCTTAGGGGAGACAGGGGGCCTATCCTTC. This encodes CASSLGETGGLSF.

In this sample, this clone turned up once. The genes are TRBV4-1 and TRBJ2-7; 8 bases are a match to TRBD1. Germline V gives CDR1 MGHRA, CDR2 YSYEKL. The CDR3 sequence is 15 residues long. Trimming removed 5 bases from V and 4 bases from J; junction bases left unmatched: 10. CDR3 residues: CASSFGQGEGYEQYF. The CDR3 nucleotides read TGCGCCAGCAGCTTTGGACAGGGCGAAGGATACGAGCAGTACTTC.

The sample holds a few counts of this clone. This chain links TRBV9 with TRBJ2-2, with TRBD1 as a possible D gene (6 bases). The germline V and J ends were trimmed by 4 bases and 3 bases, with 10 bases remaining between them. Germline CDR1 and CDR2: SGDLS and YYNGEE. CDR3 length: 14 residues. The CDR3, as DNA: TGTGCCAGCAGCTCCCGGACAGACACCGGGGAGCTGTTTTTT. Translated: CASSSRTDTGELFF. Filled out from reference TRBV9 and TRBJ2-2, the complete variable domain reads DSGVTQTPKHLITATGQRVTLRCSPRSGDLSVYWYQQSLDQGLQFLIQYYNGEERAKGNILERFSAQQFPDLHSELNLSSLELGDSALYFCASSSRTDTGELFFGEGSRLTVL.

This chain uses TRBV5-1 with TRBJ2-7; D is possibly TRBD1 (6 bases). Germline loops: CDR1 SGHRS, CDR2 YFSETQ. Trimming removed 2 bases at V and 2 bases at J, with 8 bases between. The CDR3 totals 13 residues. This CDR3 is CASSLTGPYEQYF. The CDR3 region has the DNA TGCGCCAGCAGCTTAACAGGGCCCTACGAGCAGTACTTC.

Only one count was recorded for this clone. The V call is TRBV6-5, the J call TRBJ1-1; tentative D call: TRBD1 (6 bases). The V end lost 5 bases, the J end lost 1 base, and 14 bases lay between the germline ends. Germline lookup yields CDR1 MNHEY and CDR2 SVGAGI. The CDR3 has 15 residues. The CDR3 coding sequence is TGTGCCAGCAGTCTAACAGGGATTTCGAACACTGAAGCTTTCTTT. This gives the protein CASSLTGISNTEAFF.

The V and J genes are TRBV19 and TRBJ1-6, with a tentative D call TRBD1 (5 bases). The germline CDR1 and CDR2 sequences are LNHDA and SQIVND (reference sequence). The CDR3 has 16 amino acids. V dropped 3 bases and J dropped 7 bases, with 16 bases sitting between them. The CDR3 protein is CASSMILGTGNSPLHF. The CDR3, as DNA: TGTGCCAGTAGTATGATACTAGGGACGGGGAATTCACCCCTCCACTTT.

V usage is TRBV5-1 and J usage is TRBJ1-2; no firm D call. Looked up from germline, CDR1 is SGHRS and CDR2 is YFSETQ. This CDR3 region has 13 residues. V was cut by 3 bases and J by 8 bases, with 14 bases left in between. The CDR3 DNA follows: TGCGCCAGCAGCTCAAGAGGAGAAGTCGGCTACACCTTC. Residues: CASSSRGEVGYTF. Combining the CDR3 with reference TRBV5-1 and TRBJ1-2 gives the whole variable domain KAGVTQTPRYLIKTRGQQVTLSCSPISGHRSVSWYQQTPGQGLQFLFEYFSETQRNKGNFPGRFSGRQFSNSRSEMNVSTLELGDSALYLCASSSRGEVGYTFGSGTRLTVV.

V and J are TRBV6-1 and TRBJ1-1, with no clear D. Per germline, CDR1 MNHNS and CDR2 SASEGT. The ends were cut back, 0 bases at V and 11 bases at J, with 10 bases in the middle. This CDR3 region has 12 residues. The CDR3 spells CASSEARTRAFF. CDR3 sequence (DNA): TGTGCCAGCAGTGAAGCGCGTACTCGGGCTTTCTTT.

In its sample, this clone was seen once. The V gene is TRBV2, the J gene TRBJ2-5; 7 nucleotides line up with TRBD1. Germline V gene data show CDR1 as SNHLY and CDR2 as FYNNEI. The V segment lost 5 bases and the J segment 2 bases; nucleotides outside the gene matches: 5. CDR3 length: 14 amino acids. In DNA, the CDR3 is TGTGCCAGCAGTTCACAGGGGTTTCAAGAGACCCAGTACTTC. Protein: CASSSQGFQETQYF. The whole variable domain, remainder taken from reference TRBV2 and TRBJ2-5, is EPEVTQTPSHQVTQMGQEVILRCVPISNHLYFYWYRQILGQKVEFLVSFYNNEISEKSEIFDDQFSVERPDGSNFTLKIRSTKLEDSAMYFCASSSQGFQETQYFGPGTRLLVL.

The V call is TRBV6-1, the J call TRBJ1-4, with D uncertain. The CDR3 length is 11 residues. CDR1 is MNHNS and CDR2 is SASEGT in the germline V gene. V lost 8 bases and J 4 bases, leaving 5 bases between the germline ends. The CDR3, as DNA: TGTGCCAGCTTTTTTAATGAAAAACTGTTTTTT. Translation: CASFFNEKLFF.

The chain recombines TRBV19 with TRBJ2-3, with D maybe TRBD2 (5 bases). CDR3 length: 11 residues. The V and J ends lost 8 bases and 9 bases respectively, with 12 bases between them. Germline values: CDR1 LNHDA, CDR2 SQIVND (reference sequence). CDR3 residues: CASSGVTTQYF. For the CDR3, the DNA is TGTGCCAGTTCCGGGGTAACCACGCAGTATTTT.

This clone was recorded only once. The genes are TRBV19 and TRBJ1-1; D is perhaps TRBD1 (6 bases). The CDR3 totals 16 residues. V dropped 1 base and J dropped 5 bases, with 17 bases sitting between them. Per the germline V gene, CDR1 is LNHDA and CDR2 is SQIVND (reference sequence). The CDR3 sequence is CASSIGGAGVGTEAFF. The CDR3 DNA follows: TGTGCCAGTAGTATAGGAGGGGCAGGGGTTGGTACTGAAGCTTTCTTT.

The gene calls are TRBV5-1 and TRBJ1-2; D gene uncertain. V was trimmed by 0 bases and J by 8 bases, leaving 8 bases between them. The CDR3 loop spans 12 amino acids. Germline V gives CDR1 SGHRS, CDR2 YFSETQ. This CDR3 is CASSLDVRGYTF. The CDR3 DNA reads TGCGCCAGCAGCTTGGACGTACGCGGCTACACCTTC.

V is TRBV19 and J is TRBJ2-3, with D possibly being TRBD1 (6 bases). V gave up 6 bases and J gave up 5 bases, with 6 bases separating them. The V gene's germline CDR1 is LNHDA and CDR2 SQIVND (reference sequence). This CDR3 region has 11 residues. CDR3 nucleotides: TGTGCCAGTAGAGGGGGAGATACGCAGTATTTT. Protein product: CASRGGDTQYF.

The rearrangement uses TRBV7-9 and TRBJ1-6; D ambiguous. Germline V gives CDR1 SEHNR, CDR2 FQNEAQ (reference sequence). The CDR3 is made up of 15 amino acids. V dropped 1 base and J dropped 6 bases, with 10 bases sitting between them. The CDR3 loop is CASSLGALSNSPLHF. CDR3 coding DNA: TGTGCCAGCAGCTTAGGGGCCCTCAGTAATTCACCCCTCCACTTT.